The clone carrying this T cell receptor beta chain has only a few counts. These data are taken from a study of blood T cell repertoires in COVID-19. The data were produced by immunoSEQ multiplex PCR, yet TCRdb's version contains in-frame clones alone and is incomplete. The table records 150,000 to 200,000 clones, 65% to 90% of them present only once. V was clipped by 5 bases and J by 8 bases; unmatched bases: 9. Germline V gene lookup returns CDR1 MDHEN and CDR2 SYDVKM. The CDR3 totals 14 residues. The gene calls are TRBV28 and TRBJ1-2, with 9 bases aligning to TRBD1. Sequencing was performed on peripheral blood. The source of this sequence is a man aged 55-75 years with acute or convalescent COVID-19. In nucleotides, the CDR3 is TGTGCCAGCAGTACCCGACAGGGGGGCTGGGGCTACACCTTC. It yields the protein CASSTRQGGWGYTF.